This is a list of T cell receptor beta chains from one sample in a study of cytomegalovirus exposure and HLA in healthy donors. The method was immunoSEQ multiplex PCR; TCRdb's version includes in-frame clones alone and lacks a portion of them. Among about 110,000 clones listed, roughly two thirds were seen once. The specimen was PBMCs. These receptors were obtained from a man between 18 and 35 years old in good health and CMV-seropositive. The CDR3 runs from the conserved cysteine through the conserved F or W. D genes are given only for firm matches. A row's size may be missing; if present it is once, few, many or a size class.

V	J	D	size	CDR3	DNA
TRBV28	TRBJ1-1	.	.	CASSFSGGSEAFF	TGTGCCAGCAGTTTTAGCGGGGGGAGTGAAGCTTTCTTT
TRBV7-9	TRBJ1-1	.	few	CASSPPGVPEAFF	TGTGCCAGCAGCCCTCCCGGGGTACCTGAAGCTTTCTTT
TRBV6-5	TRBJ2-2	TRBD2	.	CASRTRGVYTGELFF	TGTGCCAGCAGGACCCGGGGGGTATACACCGGGGAGCTGTTTTTT
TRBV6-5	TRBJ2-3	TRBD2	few	CASSPGLSTDTQYF	TGTGCCAGCAGTCCGGGACTATCCACAGATACGCAGTATTTT
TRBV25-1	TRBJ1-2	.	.	CASSEWGESPTF	TGTGCCAGCAGTGAATGGGGGGAGTCACCCACCTTC
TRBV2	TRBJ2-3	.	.	CASSENRFSTDTQYF	TGTGCCAGCAGTGAAAATCGGTTTAGCACAGATACGCAGTATTTT
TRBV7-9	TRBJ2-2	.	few	CASSFGQGELFF	TGTGCCAGCAGCTTTGGACAGGGGGAGCTGTTTTTT
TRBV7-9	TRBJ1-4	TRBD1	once	CASSFRTGDEKLFF	TGTGCCAGCAGCTTCCGTACAGGGGATGAAAAACTGTTTTTT
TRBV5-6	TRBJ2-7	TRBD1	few	CASSFTGGYEQYF	TGTGCCAGCAGCTTCACAGGGGGCTACGAGCAGTACTTC
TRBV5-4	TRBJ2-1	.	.	CASSLGDYEQFF	TGTGCCAGCAGCTTGGGGGACTATGAGCAGTTCTTC
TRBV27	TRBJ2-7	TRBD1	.	CASSGSPGTGKGVPYEQYF	TGTGCCAGCAGTGGCTCACCCGGGACAGGGAAAGGAGTGCCCTACGAGCAGTACTTC
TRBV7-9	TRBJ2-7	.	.	CASSKRGTAEDEQYF	TGTGCCAGCAGCAAACGCGGGACAGCAGAAGACGAGCAGTACTTC
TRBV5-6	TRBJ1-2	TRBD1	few	CASSLREGQGGGYTF	TGTGCCAGCAGCTTAAGAGAAGGACAGGGGGGGGGCTACACCTTC
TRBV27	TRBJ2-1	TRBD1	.	CASSIDRAKYNEQFF	TGTGCCAGCAGTATAGACAGGGCCAAATACAATGAGCAGTTCTTC
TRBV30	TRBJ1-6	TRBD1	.	CAWRPPGQGHYNSPLHF	TGTGCCTGGAGACCACCGGGACAGGGACATTATAATTCACCCCTCCACTTT
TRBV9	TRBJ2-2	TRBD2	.	CASSATSGGASGELFF	TGTGCCAGCAGCGCGACTAGCGGGGGGGCGTCCGGGGAGCTGTTTTTT
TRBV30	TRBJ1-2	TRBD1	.	CAWSGGQPALYGYTF	TGTGCCTGGAGTGGGGGACAGCCGGCCCTCTATGGCTACACCTTC